These 18 T cell receptor beta chains were all obtained from the same sample, sequenced in a study of molecular identifiers for immune sequencing clone quantification. TCRdb itself ran the PCR reads through MiXCR, one entry per CDR3 protein. The sample yields about 300,000 distinct CDR3 sequences, about 22% seen once. Sequenced input: naive CD8+ T cells from blood, with Jurkat cell RNA spiked in. Documented subset: FACS-sorted CD8+CD4-CCR7+CD45RA+ naive T cells. These receptors all stem from a human donor in good health. Some libraries in this study had Jurkat cell RNA spiked in.

This clonotype was detected only once. A much larger clone sits a single nucleotide away, making a read error possible. J is TRBJ1-2 and V is TRBV4-1; weak D call: TRBD1 (6 bases). Trimming shortened V by 1 base and J by 4 bases, and 16 bases separated the two germline ends. Germline values: CDR1 MGHRA, CDR2 YSYEKL. The CDR3 extends over 16 amino acids. CDR3 sequence (DNA): TGCGCCAGCAGCCAAGGTGGACAGTGCGTGGTCTATGGCTACACCTTC. Its protein is CASSQGGQCVVYGYTF.

This clonotype was counted a single time. Possible read error: a much larger clone is one base away. The V and J genes are TRBV6-6 and TRBJ2-3, with D hard to call. Germline loops: CDR1 MNHNY, CDR2 SVGAGI (reference sequence). The CDR3 extends over 16 amino acids. In DNA, the CDR3 is TGTGCCAGCAGTTACTCAATACTCCCCACGGCAGATATGCAGTATTTT. Amino acids: CASSYSILPTADMQYF.

This clonotype came up many times. The chain uses TRBV7-6 and TRBJ2-6; TRBD2 matches at 9 bases. The trim removed 5 bases at V and 1 base at J, leaving 12 bases unmatched. Germline V gene sequence: CDR1 SGHVS, CDR2 FNYEAQ. The length of the CDR3 is 19 residues. The DNA for the CDR3 is TGTGCCAGCAGCCTGACTAGCGGTGCCCGCCTTTCTGGGGCCAACGTCCTGACTTTC. Its protein is CASSLTSGARLSGANVLTF.

This clonotype was recorded at least ten times. The chain links TRBV5-1 to TRBJ1-1; D may be TRBD1 (6 bases). The CDR3 extends over 15 amino acids. Trimming left V 3 bases short and J 0 bases short, with 12 bases between. Per the germline V gene, CDR1 is SGHRS and CDR2 is YFSETQ. CDR3 residues: CASSWMGGLNTEAFF. Here the CDR3 DNA reads TGCGCCAGCAGCTGGATGGGGGGCCTGAACACTGAAGCTTTCTTT.

This clonotype was seen many times. This sequence joins TRBV6-5 and TRBJ2-7, with 7 nucleotides matching TRBD1. Trimming removed 8 bases from V and 3 bases from J; junction bases left unmatched: 4. This CDR3 is built from 12 residues. The germline CDR1 and CDR2 sequences are MNHEY and SVGAGI. The CDR3 loop reads CASEDRNYEQYF. For the CDR3, the DNA is TGTGCCAGCGAGGACAGGAACTACGAGCAGTACTTC.

This clonotype came up many times. This chain connects TRBV20-1 to TRBJ1-1; D is perhaps TRBD1 (5 bases). Trimming left V 6 bases short and J 4 bases short, with 15 bases between. Germline V gene lookup returns CDR1 DFQATT and CDR2 SNEGSKA (reference sequence). The CDR3 is 13 residues long. The CDR3 protein is CSAPAGTGTEAFF. CDR3 DNA: TGCAGTGCCCCCGCGGGGACGGGCACTGAAGCTTTCTTT.

In its sample, this clonotype was seen many times. The rearrangement joins TRBV4-3 to TRBJ1-1; tentatively, D is TRBD1 (6 bases). The CDR3 consists of 15 residues. Germline CDR1 reads LGHNA; CDR2 reads YSLEER. V lost 4 bases to trimming and J lost 4 bases, with 16 bases between them. The CDR3, as DNA: TGCGCCAGCAGCCCCTCGCGGGGGGCAAGCACTGAAGCTTTCTTT. Protein product: CASSPSRGASTEAFF.

This clonotype was observed many times. The gene calls are TRBV28 and TRBJ2-7, with 12 bases lining up with TRBD2. V trimming: 2 bases; J trimming: 2 bases; junction bases outside the gene matches: 7. Germline-derived CDR1 and CDR2 are MDHEN and SYDVKM. The CDR3 spans 17 residues. The CDR3: CASSLVRTSGTPYEQYF. The DNA of the CDR3 is TGTGCCAGCAGTTTAGTCCGGACTAGCGGGACACCCTACGAGCAGTACTTC.

Remarks on this clonotype: This may be a read error: a much more frequent sequence differs by one nucleotide. The chain links TRBV4-1 to TRBJ1-6, with D unclear. Trimming stripped 0 bases from V and 5 bases from J, with 11 bases between. This CDR3 has 16 residues. CDR1 is MGHRA and CDR2 is YSYEKL in the germline V gene. The CDR3 DNA follows: TGCGCCAGCAGCCAAGAAGTGACCCTTGATAATTCACCCCTCCACTTT. As protein: CASSQEVTLDNSPLHF.

This clonotype was counted many times. The chain joins TRBV2 to TRBJ2-3; the D gene is possibly TRBD2 (5 bases). CDR3 size: 17 residues. The germline gives CDR1 SNHLY, CDR2 FYNNEI. Deletions cut 0 bases from V and 3 bases from J, with 16 bases between. The CDR3 is CASSEALTGYSTDTQYF. CDR3 coding DNA: TGTGCCAGCAGTGAAGCGCTGACGGGATATTCAACAGATACGCAGTATTTT.

This clonotype has a count of ten or more. The chain is built from TRBV15 and TRBJ2-4, with TRBD1 matching over 7 bases. With 5 bases clipped from V and 7 bases from J, the junction kept 8 bases outside the gene matches. In germline, CDR1 is LNHNV, CDR2 YYDKDF (reference sequence). The CDR3 runs to 14 residues. CDR3 sequence reads: CATSARDSANIQYF. The CDR3 DNA is TGTGCCACCAGCGCCCGGGACAGCGCGAACATTCAGTACTTC.

This clonotype was picked up many times. The chain is built from TRBV11-3 and TRBJ2-5, with a weak D call TRBD1 (5 bases). Trimming pared 5 bases from V and 6 bases from J, leaving 16 bases between. This CDR3 comprises 14 residues. Germline V gene lookup returns CDR1 SGHNT and CDR2 YENEEA. DNA of the CDR3: TGTGCCAGCAGCCCAGTTCTCCTGGGGCAGACCCAGTACTTC. It yields the protein CASSPVLLGQTQYF.

The chain combines TRBV27 with TRBJ2-7; TRBD1 or TRBD2 may be the D gene (5 bases each). Trimming left V 2 bases short and J 3 bases short, with 14 bases between. The V gene's germline CDR1 is MNHEY and CDR2 SMNVEV (reference sequence). The CDR3 extends over 15 amino acids. The CDR3 DNA sequence: TGTGCCAGCAGTTTAAACACCGGGACGATCTACGAGCAGTACTTC. Protein sequence: CASSLNTGTIYEQYF.

The sample holds many counts of this clonotype. The gene calls are TRBV5-5 and TRBJ2-2, with D unresolved. The CDR3 is made up of 15 amino acids. Per germline, CDR1 SGHKS and CDR2 YYEKEE (reference sequence). The V gene lost 0 bases and the J gene lost 0 bases, with 6 bases spanning the gap. The chain's CDR3 is CASSLVFSNTGELFF. For the CDR3, the DNA is TGTGCCAGCAGCTTGGTTTTTTCGAACACCGGGGAGCTGTTTTTT. The full variable domain, completed using reference TRBV5-5 and TRBJ2-2, is DAGVTQSPTHLIKTRGQQVTLRCSPISGHKSVSWYQQVLGQGPQFIFQYYEKEERGRGNFPDRFSARQFPNYSSELNVNALLLGDSALYLCASSLVFSNTGELFFGEGSRLTVL.

In regard to this clonotype: A much larger clone differs from this one at a single base, so this may be a read error. The chain combines TRBV27 with TRBJ1-2; D uncertain. The germline V gene encodes CDR1 MNHEY and CDR2 SMNVEV (reference sequence). The CDR3 totals 13 residues. CDR3 nucleotides: TGTGCCAGCGGTTTAAAACAGAACTATGGCTACACCTTC. This sequence encodes CASGLKQNYGYTF.

The chain links TRBV5-6 to TRBJ1-5, with D possibly matching TRBD1 (6 bases). The CDR3 contains 14 residues. V lost 3 bases and J lost 4, with 11 bases in between. Germline CDR1 and CDR2: SGHDT and YYEEEE. CDR3 nucleotides: TGTGCCAGCAGCTCCCCCGGGACAAATCAGCCCCAGCATTTT. It encodes CASSSPGTNQPQHF.

This clonotype was observed many times. The J gene is TRBJ1-2, the V gene TRBV14, with a tentative D call TRBD1 (5 bases). The CDR3 loop spans 16 amino acids. Per germline, CDR1 SGHDN and CDR2 FVKESK. V was pared by 0 bases and J by 3 bases, with 14 bases between. CDR3 amino acids: CASSQERNRPHYGYTF. The CDR3 DNA follows: TGTGCCAGCAGCCAAGAAAGGAACAGGCCCCACTATGGCTACACCTTC.

This clonotype was seen a few times. This chain connects TRBV4-3 to TRBJ2-2, with 8 bases that match TRBD2. This CDR3 has 19 amino acids. CDR1 and CDR2 from the germline V gene are LGHNA and YSLEER. V shed 0 bases, J shed 2 bases, and the junction held 11 bases outside the gene matches. CDR3: CASSQDSQAGGINTGELFF. The CDR3 DNA follows: TGCGCCAGCAGCCAAGATAGTCAGGCGGGAGGAATTAACACCGGGGAGCTGTTTTTT.